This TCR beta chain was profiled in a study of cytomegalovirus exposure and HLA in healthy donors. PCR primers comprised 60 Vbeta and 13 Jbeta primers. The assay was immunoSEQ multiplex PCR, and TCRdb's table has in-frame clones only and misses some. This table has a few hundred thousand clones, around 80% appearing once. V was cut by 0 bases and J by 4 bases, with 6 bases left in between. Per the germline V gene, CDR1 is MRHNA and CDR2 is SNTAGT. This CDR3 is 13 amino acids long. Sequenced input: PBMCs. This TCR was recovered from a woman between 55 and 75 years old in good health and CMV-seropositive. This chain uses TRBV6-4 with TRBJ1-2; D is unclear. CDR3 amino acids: CASSDSVGYGYTF. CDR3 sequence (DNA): TGTGCCAGCAGTGACTCGGTCGGCTATGGCTACACCTTC.